The entry that follows covers one T cell receptor beta chain sequence. Its antigen is currently unknown. The data stem from a study of T cell responses to AZD1222 COVID-19 vaccine. Study at large: Second doses that came at about 4 or about 12 weeks were put together. Overall study results and limits: The donor cohort was predominantly white British with a female majority, and clonal diversity may have been underestimated. All repertoire sampling was performed exclusively after the peak T cell response.

The CDR3 sequence is 16 residues long. With 1 base clipped from V and 5 bases from J, the junction kept 7 bases outside the gene matches. In germline, CDR1 is SGHVS, CDR2 FQNEAQ. This table comes from immunoSEQ multiplex PCR, and its TCRdb copy is limited to in-frame clones, with some not included. This sample has about 55,000 clones, with over 75% found just once. This rearrangement joins TRBV7-8 to TRBJ1-4, with 7 bases matching TRBD1. This TCR came from an adult in good health. Sequencing was performed on peripheral blood, taken on day 0 of AZD1222 vaccination. The CDR3 reads CASSLGDSIWNEKLFF. The DNA of the CDR3 is TGTGCCAGCAGCTTAGGGGACAGTATTTGGAATGAAAAACTGTTTTTT.